This TCR beta chain was sequenced for a study of radiation and T cells in renal cell carcinoma. Overall study: Nephrectomy followed 15 Gy stereotactic body radiation by 4 weeks.

Sample time point: blood 2 weeks post-SBRT. As to treatment: 15 Gy SBRT to primary tumor, nephrectomy 4 weeks later. Blood was sampled at baseline, 2 weeks and 4 weeks after SBRT. V was pared by 0 bases and J by 1 base, with 14 bases between. The length of the CDR3 is 16 residues. CDR1 and CDR2 (germline): SGHRS, YFSETQ. Method: immunoSEQ multiplex PCR; TCRdb's copy keeps in-frame clones and lacks some. The sample has roughly 49,000 clones, 80% seen once. V gene TRBV5-1 combines with J gene TRBJ2-7; TRBD1 is a possible D gene (6 bases). This sequence was found in an older woman with renal cell carcinoma. This material consisted of blood, taken from a patient whose treatment included radiotherapy and nephrectomy. The CDR3 region is CASSLGGTRVSYEQYF. The CDR3 DNA follows: TGCGCCAGCAGCTTGGGGGGGACAAGGGTGTCCTACGAGCAGTACTTC. Using reference TRBV5-1 and TRBJ2-7 for the parts outside the CDR3, the full variable domain is KAGVTQTPRYLIKTRGQQVTLSCSPISGHRSVSWYQQTPGQGLQFLFEYFSETQRNKGNFPGRFSGRQFSNSRSEMNVSTLELGDSALYLCASSLGGTRVSYEQYFGPGTRLTVT.